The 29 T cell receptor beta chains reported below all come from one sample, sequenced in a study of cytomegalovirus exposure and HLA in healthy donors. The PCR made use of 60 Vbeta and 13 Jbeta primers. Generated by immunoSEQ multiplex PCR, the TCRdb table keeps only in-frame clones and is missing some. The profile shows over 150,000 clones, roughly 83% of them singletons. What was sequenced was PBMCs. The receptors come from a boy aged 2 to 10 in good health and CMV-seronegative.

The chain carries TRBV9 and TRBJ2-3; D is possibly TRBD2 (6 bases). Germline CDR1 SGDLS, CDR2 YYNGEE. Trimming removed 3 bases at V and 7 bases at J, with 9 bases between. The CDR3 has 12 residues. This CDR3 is CASSASENTQYF. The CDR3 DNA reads TGTGCCAGCAGCGCTAGCGAAAATACGCAGTATTTT.

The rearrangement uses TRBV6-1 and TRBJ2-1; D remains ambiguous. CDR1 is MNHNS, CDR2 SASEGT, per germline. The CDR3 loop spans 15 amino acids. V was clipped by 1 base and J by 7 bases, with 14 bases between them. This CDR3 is CASSEVIAHQNEQFF. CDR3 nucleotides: TGTGCCAGCAGTGAAGTAATAGCCCACCAGAATGAGCAGTTCTTC.

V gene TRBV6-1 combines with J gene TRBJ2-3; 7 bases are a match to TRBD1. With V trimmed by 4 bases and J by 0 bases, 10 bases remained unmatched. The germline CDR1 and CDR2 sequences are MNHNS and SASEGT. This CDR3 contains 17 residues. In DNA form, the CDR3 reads TGTGCCAGCAGTGCATTACTCCGGGGACAGAGCACAGATACGCAGTATTTT. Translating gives CASSALLRGQSTDTQYF.

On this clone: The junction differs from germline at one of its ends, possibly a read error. The CDR3 nucleotides are TGTTCCAGCAGCTTAGGAGGCACTGAAGCTTTCTTT. Encoded protein: CSSSLGGTEAFF. This chain uses TRBV7-9 with TRBJ1-1; no clear D gene. The CDR3 covers 12 residues. Germline CDR1 and CDR2: SEHNR and FQNEAQ (reference sequence).

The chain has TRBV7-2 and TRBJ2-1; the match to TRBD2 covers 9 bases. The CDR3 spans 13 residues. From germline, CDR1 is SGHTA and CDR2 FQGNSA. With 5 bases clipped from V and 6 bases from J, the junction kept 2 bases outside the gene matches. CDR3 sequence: CASSLSGGNEQFF. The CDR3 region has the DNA TGTGCCAGCAGCCTTAGCGGGGGCAATGAGCAGTTCTTC.

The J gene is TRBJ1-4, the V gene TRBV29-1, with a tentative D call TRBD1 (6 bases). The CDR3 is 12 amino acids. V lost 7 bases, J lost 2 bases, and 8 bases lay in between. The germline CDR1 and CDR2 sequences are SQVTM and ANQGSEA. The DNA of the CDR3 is TGCAGCGCCAGGGGCACTAATGAAAAACTGTTTTTT. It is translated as CSARGTNEKLFF.

The CDR3 loop reads CATSRAGQGSQPQHF. CDR3 sequence (DNA): TGTGCCACCAGCAGAGCGGGACAGGGGAGTCAGCCCCAGCATTTT. The rearrangement joins TRBV15 to TRBJ1-5; 10 nucleotides match TRBD1. The length of the CDR3 is 15 residues. CDR1 and CDR2 from the germline V gene are LNHNV and YYDKDF (reference sequence). The V segment lost 1 base and the J segment 6 bases; nucleotides outside the gene matches: 3. Using reference TRBV15 and TRBJ1-5 for the parts outside the CDR3, the full variable domain is DAMVIQNPRYQVTQFGKPVTLSCSQTLNHNVMYWYQQKSSQAPKLLFHYYDKDFNNEADTPDNFQSRRPNTSFCFLDIRSPGLGDTAMYLCATSRAGQGSQPQHFGDGTRLSIL.

CDR3 DNA: TGTGCCAGCAGTTTAACAGGGGGCGGTCAGCCCCAGCATTTT. Amino acid sequence: CASSLTGGGQPQHF. This rearrangement joins TRBV6-5 to TRBJ1-5; 9 bases are a match to TRBD1. Germline CDR1 reads MNHEY; CDR2 reads SVGAGI. The CDR3 contains 14 residues. Germline trimming cut 4 bases from V and 6 bases from J; bases unmatched to any gene: 4.

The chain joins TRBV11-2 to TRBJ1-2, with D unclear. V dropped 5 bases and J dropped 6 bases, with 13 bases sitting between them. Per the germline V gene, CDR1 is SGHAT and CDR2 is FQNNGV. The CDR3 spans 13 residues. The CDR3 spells CASSRPGVDGYTF. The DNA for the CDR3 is TGTGCCAGCAGCCGCCCCGGAGTAGATGGCTACACCTTC.

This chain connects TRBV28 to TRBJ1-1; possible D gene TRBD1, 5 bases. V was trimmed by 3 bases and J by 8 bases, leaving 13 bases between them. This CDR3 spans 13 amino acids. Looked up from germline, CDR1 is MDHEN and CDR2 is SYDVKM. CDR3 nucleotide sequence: TGTGCCAGCAGTTTCCCAGGGTTGGGGGAAGCTTTCTTT. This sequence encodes CASSFPGLGEAFF.

The CDR3 bases are TGTGCCAGCAGCTTGAGTTACGTTAGCGAGCAGTACTTC. It specifies CASSLSYVSEQYF. This chain joins TRBV5-4 and TRBJ2-7; D is ambiguous. Germline V gene sequence: CDR1 SGHNT, CDR2 YYREEE (reference sequence). The CDR3 is 13 residues long. V was shortened by 1 base and J by 6 bases, with 11 bases between the two germline ends. The whole variable domain, filled in from reference TRBV5-4 and TRBJ2-7, reads ETGVTQSPTHLIKTRGQQVTLRCSSQSGHNTVSWYQQALGQGPQFIFQYYREEENGRGNFPPRFSGLQFPNYSSELNVNALELDDSALYLCASSLSYVSEQYFGPGTRLTVT.

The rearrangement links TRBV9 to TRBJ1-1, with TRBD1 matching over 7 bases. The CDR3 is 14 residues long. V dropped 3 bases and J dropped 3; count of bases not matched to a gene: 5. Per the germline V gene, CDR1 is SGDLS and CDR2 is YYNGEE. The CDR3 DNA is TGTGCCAGCAGCGGGACAAGGGGGCACACTGAAGCTTTCTTT. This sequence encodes CASSGTRGHTEAFF.

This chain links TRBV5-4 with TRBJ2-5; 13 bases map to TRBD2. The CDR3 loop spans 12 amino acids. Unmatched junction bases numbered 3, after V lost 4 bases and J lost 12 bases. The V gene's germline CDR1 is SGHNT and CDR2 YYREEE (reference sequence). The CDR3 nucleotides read TGTGCCAGCAGCCTCGGACTAGCGGGAGAGTACTTC. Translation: CASSLGLAGEYF.

The CDR3 here is CASSSSPLAGSTDTQYF. CDR3 DNA sequence: TGCGCCAGCAGCTCTTCCCCTCTAGCGGGAAGCACAGATACGCAGTATTTT. The V and J genes are TRBV5-1 and TRBJ2-3, with TRBD2 matching 9 bases. J was trimmed by 0 bases and V by 3 bases; bases with no gene match: 8. The germline CDR1 and CDR2 sequences are SGHRS and YFSETQ. The CDR3 sequence is 17 residues long.

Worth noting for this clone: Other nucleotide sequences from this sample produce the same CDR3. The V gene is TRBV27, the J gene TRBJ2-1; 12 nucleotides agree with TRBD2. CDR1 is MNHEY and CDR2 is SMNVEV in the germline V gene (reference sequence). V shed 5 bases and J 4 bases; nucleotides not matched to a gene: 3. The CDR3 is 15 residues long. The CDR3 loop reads CASSPGLAGYNEQFF. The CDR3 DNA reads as TGTGCCAGCAGTCCCGGACTAGCGGGATACAATGAGCAGTTCTTC.

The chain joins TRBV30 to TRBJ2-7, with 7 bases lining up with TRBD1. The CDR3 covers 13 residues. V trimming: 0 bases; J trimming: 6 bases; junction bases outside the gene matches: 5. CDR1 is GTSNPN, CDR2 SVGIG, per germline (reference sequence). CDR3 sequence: CAWSVRAGGEQYF. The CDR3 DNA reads TGTGCCTGGAGTGTACGGGCAGGGGGCGAGCAGTACTTC.

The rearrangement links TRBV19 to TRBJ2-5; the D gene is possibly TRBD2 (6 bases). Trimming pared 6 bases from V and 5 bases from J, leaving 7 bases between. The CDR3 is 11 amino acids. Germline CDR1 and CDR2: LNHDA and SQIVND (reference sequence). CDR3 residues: CASSAGETQYF. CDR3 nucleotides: TGTGCCAGTAGCGCGGGGGAGACCCAGTACTTC.

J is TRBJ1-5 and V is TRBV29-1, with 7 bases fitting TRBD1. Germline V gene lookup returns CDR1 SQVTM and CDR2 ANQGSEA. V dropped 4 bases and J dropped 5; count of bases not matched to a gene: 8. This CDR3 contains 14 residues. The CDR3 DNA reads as TGCAGCGTTGCCCTCTGGGACAGACATCAGCCCCAGCATTTT. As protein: CSVALWDRHQPQHF.

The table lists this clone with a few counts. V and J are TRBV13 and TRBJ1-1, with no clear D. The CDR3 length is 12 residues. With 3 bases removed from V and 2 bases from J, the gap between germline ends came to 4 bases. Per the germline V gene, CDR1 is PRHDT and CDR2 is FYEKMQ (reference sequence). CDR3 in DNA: TGTGCCAGCAGCTTTCCAAACACTGAAGCTTTCTTT. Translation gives CASSFPNTEAFF.

The CDR3 sequence: CASSITQGISNQPQHF. Written as DNA, the CDR3 is TGTGCCAGTTCCATTACACAGGGGATATCCAATCAGCCCCAGCATTTT. The chain employs TRBV19 and TRBJ1-5; 7 bases are a match to TRBD1. V was pared by 8 bases and J by 3 bases, with 13 bases of the junction left unmatched. Germline assignment: CDR1 LNHDA and CDR2 SQIVND (reference sequence). This CDR3 has 16 amino acids.

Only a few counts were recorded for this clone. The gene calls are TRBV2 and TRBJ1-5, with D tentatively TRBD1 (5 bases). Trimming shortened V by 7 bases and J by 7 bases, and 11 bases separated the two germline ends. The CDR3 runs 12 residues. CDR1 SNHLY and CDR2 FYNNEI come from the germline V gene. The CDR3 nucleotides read TGTGCCAGCACAGGGTTCAGGCAGCCCCAGCATTTT. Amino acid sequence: CASTGFRQPQHF.

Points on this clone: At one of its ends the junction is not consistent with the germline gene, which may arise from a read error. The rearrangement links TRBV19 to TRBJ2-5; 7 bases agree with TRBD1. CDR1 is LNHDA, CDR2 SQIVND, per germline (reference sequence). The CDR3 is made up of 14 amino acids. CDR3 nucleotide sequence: TGTGCCGGTAGTATCGGGCAGGGGGTGGAGACCCAGTACTTC. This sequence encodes CAGSIGQGVETQYF.

The CDR3 loop is CASSLAQRDTQYF. The CDR3, as DNA: TGTGCCAGCAGCTTAGCGCAGCGAGATACGCAGTATTTT. The V call is TRBV11-3, the J call TRBJ2-3; D unclear. The CDR3 contains 13 residues. V lost 1 base, J lost 5 bases, and 7 bases lay in between. Germline CDR1 reads SGHNT; CDR2 reads YENEEA.

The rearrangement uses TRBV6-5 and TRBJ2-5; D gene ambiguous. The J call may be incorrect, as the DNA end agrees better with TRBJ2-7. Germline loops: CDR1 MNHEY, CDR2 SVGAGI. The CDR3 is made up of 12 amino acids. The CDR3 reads CASSYSPYEQYF. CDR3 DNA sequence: TGTGCCAGCAGTTACTCTCCCTACGAGCAGTACTTC.

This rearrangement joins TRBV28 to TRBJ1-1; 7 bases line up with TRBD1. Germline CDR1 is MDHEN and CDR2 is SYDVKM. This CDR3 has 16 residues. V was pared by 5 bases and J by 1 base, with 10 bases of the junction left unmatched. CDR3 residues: CASSPTGDRKNTEAFF. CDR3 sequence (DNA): TGTGCCAGCAGTCCTACAGGGGATCGTAAGAACACTGAAGCTTTCTTT.

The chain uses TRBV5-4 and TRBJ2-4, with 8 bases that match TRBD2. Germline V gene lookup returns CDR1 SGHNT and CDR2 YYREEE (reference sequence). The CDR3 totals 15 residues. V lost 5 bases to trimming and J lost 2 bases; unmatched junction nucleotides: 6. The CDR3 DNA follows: TGTGCCAGCAGTCTCCGGGGGGGCACCAAAAACATTCAGTACTTC. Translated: CASSLRGGTKNIQYF.

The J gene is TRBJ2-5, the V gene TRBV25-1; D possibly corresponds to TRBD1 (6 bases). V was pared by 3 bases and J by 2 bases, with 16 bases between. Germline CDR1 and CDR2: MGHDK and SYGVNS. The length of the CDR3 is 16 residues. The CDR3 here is CASSEKGGWGQETQYF. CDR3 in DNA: TGTGCCAGCAGTGAGAAAGGGGGTTGGGGGCAAGAGACCCAGTACTTC. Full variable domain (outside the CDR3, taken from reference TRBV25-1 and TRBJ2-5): EADIYQTPRYLVIGTGKKITLECSQTMGHDKMYWYQQDPGMELHLIHYSYGVNSTEKGDLSSESTVSRIRTEHFPLTLESARPSHTSQYLCASSEKGGWGQETQYFGPGTRLLVL.

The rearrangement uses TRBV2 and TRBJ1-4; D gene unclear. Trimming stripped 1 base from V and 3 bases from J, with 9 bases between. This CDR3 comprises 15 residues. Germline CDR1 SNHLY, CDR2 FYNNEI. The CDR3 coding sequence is TGTGCCAGCAGTGAAGAAGTTGGAGCTAATGAAAAACTGTTTTTT. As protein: CASSEEVGANEKLFF.

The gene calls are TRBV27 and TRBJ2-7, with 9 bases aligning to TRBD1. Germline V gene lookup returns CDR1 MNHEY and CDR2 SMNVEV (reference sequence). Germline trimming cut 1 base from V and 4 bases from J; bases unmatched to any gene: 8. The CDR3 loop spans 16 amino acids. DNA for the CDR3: TGTGCCAGCAGTTTATTCCCACAGGGGGCCCTTTACGAGCAGTACTTC. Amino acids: CASSLFPQGALYEQYF.